This T cell receptor (beta chain) was recovered during a study of T-cell reconstitution after alpha-beta-depleted transplantation in children. Overall study results and limits: Some patients' high day-60 TCRbeta diversity was traced to surviving recipient T cells and thymic progenitors.

With regard to this clonotype: As yet, its antigen is unknown.

Unique molecular identifiers were used in preparing the TCRbeta library. TCRdb reprocessed the PCR reads with MiXCR, giving one entry per CDR3 protein. This sample has 550,000 to 800,000 distinct CDR3 sequences, with roughly 13% found just once. V was shortened by 7 bases and J by 7 bases, with 14 bases between the two germline ends. The CDR3 contains 13 residues. This clonotype originated in a girl between 2 and 10 years old with congenital amegakaryocytic thrombocytopenia, due to receive a stem cell transplant. The input for sequencing was PBMCs, taken before TCRalphabeta/CD19-depleted stem cell transplant. The chain has TRBV12-3 or TRBV12-4 and TRBJ2-1; D is unclear. The CDR3, as DNA: TGTGCCAGCACCCCATCGGCCCTTAATGAGCAGTTCTTC. This encodes CASTPSALNEQFF.